The T cell receptor beta chain under discussion was sequenced for a study of identical twins. General study points: With monozygotic twins, out-of-frame TCR alpha sharing exceeded what models estimated.

The germline V gene encodes CDR1 KGHDR and CDR2 SFDVKD. The CDR3 runs 12 residues. V was clipped by 9 bases and J by 10 bases, with 15 bases between them. TCRdb re-derived calls from the 5' RACE reads in MiXCR, one entry per CDR3 protein. The data contain a few hundred thousand distinct CDR3 sequences, about 24% of them singletons. As concerns this clonotype: Its cognate antigen is unknown.

These same records also appear under a second study, on T cells expressing NK-cell markers. As reported in that work: Dominant NKG2C+ clonotypes were found to form about 1.0-8% of CD8+ T cells in a handful of donors.

The specimen sequenced was CD4+ T cells sorted from blood. V gene TRBV24-1 combines with J gene TRBJ2-1, with a possible D match to TRBD2 (6 bases). The TCR comes from a woman between 18 and 30 years old in good health. CDR3 protein: CATSDSGLEQFF. As DNA, the CDR3 is TGTGCCACCTCGGATAGCGGCTTGGAGCAGTTCTTC.